A few counts support the clone carrying this T cell receptor beta chain. The CDR3 contains 15 residues. Germline V gives CDR1 SQVTM, CDR2 ANQGSEA. V shed 0 bases, J shed 5 bases, and the junction held 8 bases outside the gene matches. PCR was performed a second time for roughly 7 to 11 cycles using a sample-barcoded 5' primer and a J-beta primer mix. A single record per CDR3 protein comes from TCRdb applying MiXCR to the 5' RACE reads. Among about 570,000 distinct CDR3 sequences listed, about 25% were seen once. This record belongs to a study of blood T cells in healthy people across ages. On the study more broadly: For every two T cells, template switching captured about one barcoded beta molecule.

The V and J genes are TRBV29-1 and TRBJ2-5; TRBD1 matches 8 bases. Material for sequencing was blood. The TCR was taken from a woman between 65 and 79 years old in good health. This CDR3 reads CSVEDLQGARETQYF. The CDR3 DNA reads TGCAGCGTTGAAGATCTGCAGGGGGCTAGGGAGACCCAGTACTTC.